The sequence of this T cell receptor beta chain was determined in a study of blood T cell repertoires in COVID-19. Turning to the study itself: T cells, B-cell-depleted T cells, or PBMCs provided the cDNA or gDNA that served as material.

Original processing notes: The assay estimated nucleated cells by amplifying reference gene primers. Data came from immunoSEQ multiplex PCR; TCRdb stores just in-frame clones and leaves some out. For V, J and clone size, that table is used; D and trimming come from the DNA. The sample contains about 250,000 clones, around 86% of which appear only once. Enrollees, about 18 to 95 years old, lived in about two dozen US areas. Cohorts were determined from participant-reported clinical history. The sequence was collected from a man between 40 and 49 years old who had recovered from COVID-19. The sequencing sample was made of PBMCs or T cells enriched from blood (not recorded which).

The CDR3 reads CASSQGQGTYEQYF. The CDR3 DNA reads as TGTGCCAGCAGCCAAGGGCAGGGGACATACGAGCAGTACTTC. The chain combines TRBV3-1 (or the pseudogene TRBV3-2) with TRBJ2-7; TRBD1 might be the D (6 bases). Trimming removed 1 base at V and 4 bases at J, with 11 bases between. Germline V gene lookup returns CDR1 LGHDT and CDR2 YNNKEL (reference sequence). There are 14 residues in the CDR3.